This T cell receptor (beta chain) originates from a study of control samples from healthy donors and cancer patients. Germline-derived CDR1 and CDR2 are SGHRS and YFSETQ. The CDR3 has 15 amino acids. The junction had 3 bases not matched to a gene; V was cut back by 0 bases and J by 4 bases. Repertoires were generated with immunoSEQ multiplex PCR, while TCRdb's copy carries only in-frame clones and drops some. Of about 83,000 clones detected, around 91% appear once; the ten largest clones hold approximately 15%. The sample holds one count of this clone. Sequences were obtained from blood. The chain is built from TRBV5-1 and TRBJ2-7; 11 positions agree with TRBD2. The clonotype comes from a man aged 45-60 years in good health. CDR3 loop: CASSLEASGGYEQYF. The CDR3 region has the DNA TGCGCCAGCAGCTTGGAAGCTAGCGGGGGGTACGAGCAGTACTTC.